This TCR beta chain was identified in a study of CD8 T cells in Susac syndrome. Random hexamers were used to reverse transcribe an amount of roughly 0.5 to 1 ug RNA. The authors amplified TCR beta CDR3 across 54 Vbeta and 13 Jbeta using immunoSEQ multiplex PCR. Each CDR3 protein is one row after TCRdb ran MiXCR on the immunoSEQ multiplex PCR reads. In the table there are under 200,000 distinct CDR3 sequences, around 95% of which are singletons. TCR beta was sequenced from blood CD8+ and CD4+ T cells. V lost 2 bases, J lost 4 bases, and 5 bases lay in between. The germline V gene has CDR1 GTSNPN and CDR2 SVGIG (reference sequence). CDR3 length equals 11 residues.

The clonotype originates from a human donor in good health. The chain recombines TRBV30 with TRBJ1-2; D gene ambiguous. Material: CD4+ T cells from PBMCs. The CDR3 coding sequence is TGTGCCTGGAGTACCCGCTATGGCTACACCTTC. This gives the protein CAWSTRYGYTF.